These 18 T cell receptor beta chains share one sample of origin, sequenced in a study of CD8 T cells in ankylosing spondylitis. Study findings and constraints: In ankylosing spondylitis blood, a motif of seven to nine highly homologous TCR beta variants appeared characteristic.

TCRdb reprocessed the 5' RACE reads with MiXCR, giving one entry per CDR3 protein. The table records fewer than 450,000 distinct CDR3 sequences, roughly a sixth of them present only once. No antigen is known for these receptors. Sequencing was done on a sample of blood, either unsorted or a sorted T cell fraction (not recorded which). The receptors come from a male donor with ankylosing spondylitis.

The V call is TRBV10-3, the J call TRBJ1-3; possible D gene TRBD1, 5 bases. Germline V lookup: CDR1 ENHRY, CDR2 SYGVKD. The CDR3 extends over 14 amino acids. V shed 9 bases and J shed 0 bases, with 12 bases lying between them. CDR3 loop: CAMNAGPSGNTIYF. The CDR3 region has the DNA TGTGCCATGAACGCGGGACCCTCTGGAAACACCATATATTTT.

CDR3 in amino acids: CSARTGEGRQPQHF. CDR3 DNA sequence: TGCAGTGCCCGGACAGGGGAAGGGAGGCAGCCCCAGCATTTT. V usage is TRBV20-1 and J usage is TRBJ1-5, with 9 bases aligning to TRBD1. Germline CDR1 and CDR2: DFQATT and SNEGSKA (reference sequence). This CDR3 has 14 amino acids. The V and J ends lost 6 bases and 7 bases, in that order; junction bases with no gene match: 10.

This clonotype was detected ten times or more. The rearrangement joins TRBV4-1 to TRBJ2-2, with D uncertain. V was clipped by 1 base and J by 1 base, with 4 bases between them. Germline-derived CDR1 and CDR2 are MGHRA and YSYEKL. The CDR3 covers 14 residues. CDR3 in amino acids: CASSQGQNTGELFF. DNA of the CDR3: TGCGCCAGCAGCCAAGGACAGAACACCGGGGAGCTGTTTTTT.

The rearrangement uses TRBV5-1 and TRBJ2-6, with 9 bases aligning to TRBD1. Germline CDR1 reads SGHRS; CDR2 reads YFSETQ. This CDR3 has 18 residues. The V and J ends lost 5 bases and 1 base, in that order; junction bases with no gene match: 10. The CDR3: CASSPGQGSSSGANVLTF. CDR3 coding DNA: TGCGCCAGCAGTCCGGGACAGGGTAGTAGTTCTGGGGCCAACGTCCTGACTTTC.

This clonotype appeared many times. This chain joins TRBV14 and TRBJ2-1; 8 bases fit TRBD1. Trimming took 4 bases from V and 7 from J; bases not matched to a gene: 9. This CDR3 has 15 amino acids. CDR1 is SGHDN, CDR2 FVKESK, per germline. CDR3 protein: CASSPGGARYNEQFF. The CDR3 region has the DNA TGTGCCAGCAGCCCAGGGGGCGCAAGATATAATGAGCAGTTCTTC.

This clonotype was picked up a small number of times. V and J are TRBV20-1 and TRBJ1-6; 7 bases align to TRBD1. CDR3 length equals 14 residues. Germline V gene data show CDR1 as DFQATT and CDR2 as SNEGSKA (reference sequence). The V segment lost 3 bases and the J segment 6 bases; nucleotides outside the gene matches: 5. CDR3 loop: CSARTGQFNSPLHF. For the CDR3, the DNA is TGCAGTGCTAGGACGGGACAGTTTAATTCACCCCTCCACTTT.

V is TRBV21-1 and J is TRBJ2-7; the table's D call TRBD2 went unverified against the DNA. TRBV21-1 is given as a pseudogene. CDR3 size: 19 residues. Written as DNA, the CDR3 is TGTGCCAGCAACAGGACTAGCGGGGGCTGCAATGGGGGCCAATACGAGCAGTACTTC. Protein sequence: CASNRTSGGCNGGQYEQYF.

The chain couples TRBV3-1 to TRBJ2-7, with TRBD2 matching 8 bases. In germline, CDR1 is LGHDT, CDR2 YNNKEL (reference sequence). Trimming at V came to 4 bases and at J to 3 bases, leaving 5 bases not matched to a gene. This CDR3 is built from 14 residues. The CDR3 reads CASSLRLAIYEQYF. DNA for the CDR3: TGTGCCAGCAGCCTTCGACTAGCGATCTACGAGCAGTACTTC.

This chain links TRBV10-3 with TRBJ2-7, with D perhaps matching TRBD1 or TRBD2 (6 bases each). CDR3 length: 12 amino acids. Trimming took 11 bases from V and 5 from J, leaving 16 bases between them. Germline assignment: CDR1 ENHRY and CDR2 SYGVKD. CDR3 bases: TGTGCCGGGGGGAACAGGGCCAACGAGCAGTACTTC. Protein product: CAGGNRANEQYF.

This clonotype was picked up a small number of times. The chain has TRBV9 and TRBJ1-1; 8 bases match TRBD1. Germline assignment: CDR1 SGDLS and CDR2 YYNGEE. This CDR3 is 15 amino acids long. V shed 2 bases, J shed 4 bases, and the junction held 7 bases outside the gene matches. CDR3 sequence: CASSVGQGLSTEAFF. DNA of the CDR3: TGTGCCAGCAGCGTCGGACAGGGTTTGAGCACTGAAGCTTTCTTT.

This clonotype was picked up one time. An end of the junction differs from the germline gene, which may be a read error. The rearrangement links TRBV18 to TRBJ1-2; a weak D match, TRBD1 (5 bases). This CDR3 has 13 residues. The germline V gene has CDR1 KGHSH and CDR2 LQKENI. CDR3 sequence (DNA): TGTGCCGGCTCACCACAGGCGGACAATGGCTACACCTTC. Protein: CAGSPQADNGYTF.

The chain couples TRBV9 to TRBJ1-1; D may be TRBD1 (5 bases). From germline, CDR1 is SGDLS and CDR2 YYNGEE. Trimming left V 2 bases short and J 3 bases short, with 8 bases between. The CDR3 contains 13 residues. DNA of the CDR3: TGTGCCAGCAGCGTCTTGGGGGACACTGAAGCTTTCTTT. The encoded protein is CASSVLGDTEAFF.

This clonotype was observed a handful of times. This rearrangement joins TRBV11-3 to TRBJ1-1; D is unclear. Germline lookup yields CDR1 SGHNT and CDR2 YENEEA. The CDR3 consists of 16 residues. Between the trimmed V and J ends, which lost 1 base and 0 bases, there was a span of 12 bases. The CDR3 DNA reads TGTGCCAGCAGCTTAGTCGGAGTAGGACTGAACACTGAAGCTTTCTTT. Translating gives CASSLVGVGLNTEAFF.

This clonotype appeared a few times. The CDR3 sequence is CASSLDPLNSGANVLTF. Here the CDR3 DNA reads TGTGCCAGCAGCTTAGACCCATTAAACTCTGGGGCCAACGTCCTGACTTTC. The rearrangement links TRBV11-2 to TRBJ2-6; D gene ambiguous. Trimming shortened V by 0 bases and J by 0 bases, and 9 bases separated the two germline ends. The germline gives CDR1 SGHAT, CDR2 FQNNGV. The CDR3 is 17 amino acids. Full variable domain (outside the CDR3, taken from reference TRBV11-2 and TRBJ2-6): EAGVAQSPRYKIIEKRQSVAFWCNPISGHATLYWYQQILGQGPKLLIQFQNNGVVDDSQLPKDRFSAERLKGVDSTLKIQPAKLEDSAVYLCASSLDPLNSGANVLTFGAGSRLTVL.

This chain connects TRBV5-1 to TRBJ2-1, with 13 bases fitting TRBD2. V lost 4 bases to trimming and J lost 8 bases; unmatched junction nucleotides: 9. CDR3 length equals 16 residues. The germline gives CDR1 SGHRS, CDR2 YFSETQ. The CDR3 protein is CASSERTSGSWDEQFF. DNA of the CDR3: TGCGCCAGCAGCGAGAGGACTAGCGGGAGTTGGGATGAGCAGTTCTTC.

J is TRBJ2-7 and V is TRBV4-2; tentative D call: TRBD1 (6 bases). Germline values: CDR1 LGHNA, CDR2 YNFKEQ. CDR3 size: 13 residues. The ends were cut back, 1 base at V and 7 bases at J, with 11 bases in the middle. Here the CDR3 reads CASSQAGVGEQYF. The DNA for the CDR3 is TGTGCCAGCAGCCAAGCAGGGGTAGGAGAGCAGTACTTC.

The V call is TRBV4-2, the J call TRBJ2-1; 11 positions agree with TRBD2. The CDR3 runs to 13 residues. The germline V gene encodes CDR1 LGHNA and CDR2 YNFKEQ. V was clipped by 6 bases and J by 10 bases; unmatched bases: 5. CDR3 sequence reads: CASRTSGTGEQFF. For the CDR3, the DNA is TGTGCCAGCAGGACTAGCGGGACTGGGGAGCAGTTCTTC.

The chain links TRBV11-2 to TRBJ1-2; perhaps TRBD1 as D (6 bases). The germline V gene has CDR1 SGHAT and CDR2 FQNNGV. Trimming removed 3 bases at V and 2 bases at J, with 13 bases between. The CDR3 contains 15 residues. The CDR3: CASSFRGTENYGYTF. In DNA, the CDR3 is TGTGCCAGCAGCTTTAGGGGGACCGAAAACTATGGCTACACCTTC.